This TCR beta chain stems from a study of blood T cell repertoires in COVID-19. Study-wide background: The samples span acute and convalescent COVID-19 from the United States, Italy and Spain. PBMCs, B-cell-depleted T cells, or T cells were the source of the cDNA or gDNA that made up the material.

Per the original methods: By means of reference gene primer amplification, nucleated cell counts were estimated. Clones were read by immunoSEQ multiplex PCR, and TCRdb kept only the in-frame ones, dropping some. That table furnishes V, J and clone size, whereas the DNA furnished D and trimming. The sample records around 95,000 clones, less than 90% being singletons. The CDR3 runs 18 residues. With 0 bases removed from V and 3 bases from J, the gap between germline ends came to 15 bases. Looked up from germline, CDR1 is SGHDN and CDR2 is FVKESK. V gene TRBV14 combines with J gene TRBJ1-6; a possible D gene is TRBD1 (5 bases). This receptor was identified in a man aged 25-45 years in a cohort sampled during active COVID-19. The sample consisted of peripheral blood. CDR3 loop: CASSQEGDSNYYNSPLHF. CDR3 DNA sequence: TGTGCCAGCAGCCAAGAGGGTGACAGCAATTACTATAATTCACCCCTCCACTTT.